These 19 T cell receptor beta chains share one sample of origin, sequenced in a study of chemoradiotherapy in HPV16-positive cancers. Assay: immunoSEQ multiplex PCR; the TCRdb copy retains only in-frame clones and omits some. The table has tens of thousands of clones, more than 75% seen once. Sequences were derived from blood, sampled from a patient who underwent chemoradiotherapy. The source of these receptors is a human donor with HPV-associated anogenital cancer.

The V and J genes are TRBV18 and TRBJ2-7, with D unclear. CDR1 is KGHSH, CDR2 LQKENI, per germline. This CDR3 region has 13 residues. The ends were cut back, 5 bases at V and 2 bases at J, with 10 bases in the middle. CDR3 sequence (DNA): TGTGCCAGCTCAGGTCCGCTTACCTACGAGCAGTACTTC. Protein: CASSGPLTYEQYF.

This chain connects TRBV7-2 to TRBJ2-7; 10 positions match TRBD2. Germline lookup yields CDR1 SGHTA and CDR2 FQGNSA. This CDR3 contains 15 residues. J lost 4 bases, V lost 5 bases, and 8 bases had no gene match. The CDR3 loop reads CASSPQGLASYEQYF. In DNA form, the CDR3 reads TGTGCCAGCAGCCCCCAGGGACTAGCGAGTTACGAGCAGTACTTC. The whole variable domain, remainder taken from reference TRBV7-2 and TRBJ2-7, is GAGVSQSPSNKVTEKGKDVELRCDPISGHTALYWYRQSLGQGLEFLIYFQGNSAPDKSGLPSDRFSAERTGGSVSTLTIQRTQQEDSAVYLCASSPQGLASYEQYFGPGTRLTVT.

V gene TRBV6-1 combines with J gene TRBJ2-7; 7 bases are a match to TRBD1. The CDR3 loop spans 15 amino acids. J lost 4 bases, V lost 1 base, and 7 bases had no gene match. The V gene's germline CDR1 is MNHNS and CDR2 SASEGT. CDR3 sequence (DNA): TGTGCCAGCAGTGAAGAATCCTCAGGGGGATACGAGCAGTACTTC. Translation: CASSEESSGGYEQYF.

The V and J genes are TRBV11-3 and TRBJ2-3, with 8 bases identical to TRBD2. V lost 1 base and J lost 6; bases outside the gene matches: 3. CDR1 and CDR2 from the germline V gene are SGHNT and YENEEA. This CDR3 region has 14 residues. This CDR3 reads CASSLGGGPDTQYF. CDR3 in DNA: TGTGCCAGCAGCTTAGGCGGGGGGCCCGATACGCAGTATTTT.

The chain is built from TRBV18 and TRBJ2-2; D is perhaps TRBD2 (6 bases). Germline lookup yields CDR1 KGHSH and CDR2 LQKENI. This CDR3 spans 16 amino acids. V was cut by 3 bases and J by 5 bases, with 16 bases left in between. DNA of the CDR3: TGTGCCAGCTCACCGGTCGGGGGAGCAGGGACCGGGGAGCTGTTTTTT. Translation: CASSPVGGAGTGELFF.

This clone was found once. The junction does not match germline at one end; this may be a read error. This rearrangement joins TRBV7-2 to TRBJ1-2, with D tentatively TRBD1 (5 bases). The germline V gene has CDR1 SGHTA and CDR2 FQGNSA. The CDR3 consists of 15 residues. The CDR3 DNA is TGTGCCAGTAGCTTATCCGGCAGGGAAGGGTATGGCTACACCTTC. Translating it yields CASSLSGREGYGYTF.

The V and J genes are TRBV13 and TRBJ1-1, with D unclear. The CDR3 consists of 15 residues. V lost 3 bases and J 0 bases, leaving 11 bases between the germline ends. Germline assignment: CDR1 PRHDT and CDR2 FYEKMQ (reference sequence). The DNA of the CDR3 is TGTGCCAGCAGCTTGCCGACTGGCGTGAACACTGAAGCTTTCTTT. It translates to CASSLPTGVNTEAFF.

The chain links TRBV27 to TRBJ1-1; no firm D call. The CDR3 consists of 11 residues. Trimming cost V 8 bases and J 0 bases, with 4 bases left between them. CDR1 is MNHEY and CDR2 is SMNVEV in the germline V gene (reference sequence). The CDR3 loop reads CASRMNTEAFF. For the CDR3, the DNA is TGTGCCAGCCGGATGAACACTGAAGCTTTCTTT.

The chain has TRBV5-1 and TRBJ2-1, with D maybe TRBD1 (8 bases). CDR1 SGHRS and CDR2 YFSETQ come from the germline V gene. The CDR3 covers 15 residues. The ends were cut back, 2 bases at V and 3 bases at J, with 12 bases in the middle. CDR3 region: CASSLTGGDYNEQFF. The CDR3, as DNA: TGCGCCAGCAGCTTAACAGGGGGGGACTACAATGAGCAGTTCTTC.

The CDR3 spells CAWSVRLGENYGYTF. CDR3 nucleotide sequence: TGTGCCTGGAGTGTACGGCTGGGGGAAAACTATGGCTACACCTTC. J is TRBJ1-2 and V is TRBV30, with D possibly matching TRBD1 (5 bases). Germline values: CDR1 GTSNPN, CDR2 SVGIG (reference sequence). Trimming cost V 0 bases and J 2 bases, with 13 bases left between them. The CDR3 has 15 amino acids. The complete variable domain, with remaining parts taken from reference TRBV30 and TRBJ1-2, reads SQTIHQWPATLVQPVGSPLSLECTVEGTSNPNLYWYRQAAGRGLQLLFYSVGIGQISSEVPQNLSASRPQDRQFILSSKKLLLSDSGFYLCAWSVRLGENYGYTFGSGTRLTVV.

V is TRBV29-1 and J is TRBJ1-3; D is ambiguous. Trimming stripped 8 bases from V and 4 bases from J, with 21 bases between. The germline V gene has CDR1 SQVTM and CDR2 ANQGSEA. The CDR3 totals 15 residues. Here the CDR3 reads CSSLSGAESGNTIYF. CDR3 in DNA: TGCAGCTCATTGTCCGGTGCGGAGTCAGGAAACACCATATATTTT.

The sample holds one count of this clone. J is TRBJ1-2 and V is TRBV4-2, with a weak D call TRBD1 (5 bases). Looked up from germline, CDR1 is LGHNA and CDR2 is YNFKEQ. Trimming stripped 4 bases from V and 0 bases from J, with 15 bases between. This CDR3 spans 16 amino acids. CDR3 region: CASSRDRDLANYGYTF. The CDR3, as DNA: TGTGCCAGCAGCCGCGACCGGGACCTCGCTAACTATGGCTACACCTTC.

The table lists this clone with a count of one. V gene TRBV6-4 combines with J gene TRBJ2-7; 8 positions match TRBD1. CDR1 is MRHNA, CDR2 SNTAGT, per germline. The CDR3 spans 13 residues. V gave up 4 bases and J gave up 6 bases; unmatched junction bases: 5. Written as DNA, the CDR3 is TGTGCCAGCAGTGCTACTACAGGGGGCGAGCAGTACTTC. Protein: CASSATTGGEQYF.

This chain uses TRBV11-2 with TRBJ2-1, with 8 bases lining up with TRBD2. V shed 3 bases, J shed 10 bases, and the junction held 23 bases outside the gene matches. CDR1 is SGHAT, CDR2 FQNNGV, per germline. The CDR3 consists of 19 residues. The CDR3 loop is CASSFDRVAGTVGGREQFF. In DNA form, the CDR3 reads TGTGCCAGCAGCTTCGATCGGGTAGCGGGAACAGTAGGAGGAAGGGAGCAGTTCTTC.

V usage is TRBV9 and J usage is TRBJ2-7, with 8 bases that match TRBD2. The ends lost 7 bases at V and 2 bases at J; junction bases unmatched: 8. The CDR3 totals 14 residues. Per germline, CDR1 SGDLS and CDR2 YYNGEE. In DNA form, the CDR3 reads TGTGCCAGCGGCCCTTGGCGGGAGGCCTACGAGCAGTACTTC. Translating it yields CASGPWREAYEQYF.

This chain links TRBV9 with TRBJ1-3, with D hard to call. Per germline, CDR1 SGDLS and CDR2 YYNGEE. This CDR3 spans 17 amino acids. Trimming stripped 0 bases from V and 0 bases from J, with 13 bases between. As DNA, the CDR3 is TGTGCCAGCAGCGTAGCGGTCCCAGGAAGCTCTGGAAACACCATATATTTT. Amino acids: CASSVAVPGSSGNTIYF.

This rearrangement joins TRBV7-3 to TRBJ2-7; the match to TRBD2 covers 13 bases. This CDR3 spans 17 amino acids. Germline V gene data show CDR1 as SGHTA and CDR2 as FQGTGA. V trimming: 3 bases; J trimming: 3 bases; junction bases outside the gene matches: 8. The CDR3: CASSFTGTSGTHYEQYF. CDR3 in DNA: TGTGCCAGCAGCTTCACCGGGACTAGCGGGACCCACTACGAGCAGTACTTC.

The gene calls are TRBV6-5 and TRBJ1-1, with TRBD1 identical over 7 bases. The CDR3 has 15 residues. With V trimmed by 10 bases and J by 0 bases, 11 bases remained unmatched. CDR1 is MNHEY, CDR2 SVGAGI, per germline. The CDR3 sequence is CATVKPTGMNTEAFF. CDR3 sequence (DNA): TGTGCCACCGTCAAACCGACAGGGATGAACACTGAAGCTTTCTTT.

The V gene is TRBV13, the J gene TRBJ2-2; tentative D call: TRBD2 (5 bases). Trimming shortened V by 5 bases and J by 0 bases, and 19 bases separated the two germline ends. The germline gives CDR1 PRHDT, CDR2 FYEKMQ (reference sequence). The CDR3 covers 18 residues. The CDR3: CASSILGEYPANTGELFF. CDR3 bases: TGTGCCAGCAGCATACTCGGGGAGTACCCCGCGAACACCGGGGAGCTGTTTTTT.